One sample yielded the 12 T cell receptor beta chains listed below, sequenced in a study of T-cell memory formation after mild COVID-19. TCRdb reanalysed the 5' RACE reads using MiXCR and keeps one entry per CDR3 protein. The profile shows approximately 570,000 distinct CDR3 sequences, roughly 18% of them singletons. The sequencing input was PBMCs or a T cell subset sorted from them (not recorded which). The receptors were gathered from an adult woman who had mild COVID-19 (a few samples of this study predate the infection). Cell type and time point are not known.

J is TRBJ2-1 and V is TRBV12-3 or TRBV12-4, with D possibly being TRBD2 (5 bases). The CDR3 length is 15 residues. Trimming left V 6 bases short and J 3 bases short, with 15 bases between. As DNA, the CDR3 is TGTGCCAGCAGCCGCGAGGGTACGAACTACAATGAGCAGTTCTTC. Translation: CASSREGTNYNEQFF.

The chain combines TRBV9 with TRBJ2-3, with 9 bases that match TRBD2. CDR3 size: 16 residues. The germline CDR1 and CDR2 sequences are SGDLS and YYNGEE. Unmatched junction bases numbered 6, after V lost 0 bases and J lost 4 bases. CDR3 residues: CASSVEGGGAADTQYF. In DNA form, the CDR3 reads TGTGCCAGCAGCGTAGAAGGCGGGGGGGCCGCAGATACGCAGTATTTT. Complete variable domain (other parts from reference TRBV9 and TRBJ2-3): DSGVTQTPKHLITATGQRVTLRCSPRSGDLSVYWYQQSLDQGLQFLIQYYNGEERAKGNILERFSAQQFPDLHSELNLSSLELGDSALYFCASSVEGGGAADTQYFGPGTRLTVL.

This clonotype was seen a handful of times. V is TRBV9 and J is TRBJ2-1; D is unclear. With 4 bases removed from V and 0 bases from J, the gap between germline ends came to 20 bases. This CDR3 has 18 amino acids. Germline V CDR1 and CDR2: SGDLS, YYNGEE. This CDR3 is CASSPSSANMASYNEQFF. The CDR3 nucleotides read TGTGCCAGCAGCCCCTCGTCAGCGAACATGGCCTCCTACAATGAGCAGTTCTTC.

This clonotype was seen more than once but under ten times. The chain couples TRBV29-1 to TRBJ1-1, with a tentative D call TRBD1 (6 bases). The CDR3 totals 12 residues. V shed 7 bases and J shed 7 bases, with 16 bases lying between them. Germline V gene lookup returns CDR1 SQVTM and CDR2 ANQGSEA. CDR3 amino acids: CSAGGAGDEAFF. CDR3 coding DNA: TGCAGCGCCGGAGGGGCAGGGGATGAAGCTTTCTTT.

The table lists this clonotype with a few counts. The chain has TRBV7-9 and TRBJ2-7; D is undetermined. The V end lost 5 bases, the J end lost 3 bases, and 14 bases lay between the germline ends. Germline V CDR1 and CDR2: SEHNR, FQNEAQ (reference sequence). This CDR3 contains 14 residues. DNA of the CDR3: TGTGCCAGCAGCCCCCCAGTCGCATACTACGAGCAGTACTTC. Translating it yields CASSPPVAYYEQYF.

The rearrangement joins TRBV5-1 to TRBJ2-7; 10 positions match TRBD1. The CDR3 runs to 15 residues. Germline V gene sequence: CDR1 SGHRS, CDR2 YFSETQ. V was clipped by 7 bases and J by 3 bases; unmatched bases: 10. The CDR3 spells CASSSGTGAYYEQYF. CDR3 sequence (DNA): TGCGCCAGCTCGTCCGGGACAGGGGCTTACTACGAGCAGTACTTC.

In its sample, this clonotype was seen a few times. This chain connects TRBV7-2 to TRBJ1-1; the match to TRBD1 covers 8 bases. Per germline, CDR1 SGHTA and CDR2 FQGNSA. Trimming cost V 5 bases and J 0 bases; bases outside gene matches: 11. The CDR3 is 17 amino acids. The CDR3 DNA reads TGTGCCAGCAGCCGCGGACAGGGCCGGTCCCTGAACACTGAAGCTTTCTTT. Protein: CASSRGQGRSLNTEAFF.

V gene TRBV12-3 or TRBV12-4 combines with J gene TRBJ2-4; possibly TRBD1 for D (6 bases). CDR3 length: 14 residues. With 5 bases removed from V and 6 bases from J, the gap between germline ends came to 14 bases. CDR3 sequence (DNA): TGTGCCAGCAGTACAGACAGGACGATAAACATTCAGTACTTC. Protein: CASSTDRTINIQYF.

This clonotype has a count of ten or more. V and J are TRBV11-3 and TRBJ2-5; 10 positions match TRBD2. CDR3 length: 16 residues. Looked up from germline, CDR1 is SGHNT and CDR2 is YENEEA. V trimming: 0 bases; J trimming: 2 bases; junction bases outside the gene matches: 3. For the CDR3, the DNA is TGTGCCAGCAGCTTAGATGGGACTAGCGTTCAAGAGACCCAGTACTTC. Translated, it gives CASSLDGTSVQETQYF.

This clonotype is a singleton in its sample. The chain is built from TRBV6-2 or TRBV6-3 and TRBJ2-7, with 13 bases that match TRBD2. CDR3 size: 16 residues. The germline CDR1 and CDR2 sequences are MNHEY and SVGEGT. J gave up 0 bases and V 6 bases, and 5 bases lay outside the gene matches. The CDR3 region is CASRPLAGGISYEQYF. CDR3 nucleotides: TGTGCCAGCAGACCACTAGCGGGGGGGATCTCCTACGAGCAGTACTTC.

This clonotype was found many times. The V call is TRBV7-2, the J call TRBJ2-7; TRBD2 might be the D (6 bases). The CDR3 extends over 16 amino acids. Trimming left V 0 bases short and J 0 bases short, with 12 bases between. The germline gives CDR1 SGHTA, CDR2 FQGNSA. The CDR3 protein is CASSLAAGPPSYEQYF. CDR3 nucleotides: TGTGCCAGCAGCTTAGCGGCGGGGCCGCCCTCCTACGAGCAGTACTTC.

This clonotype turned up a few times. The rearrangement links TRBV7-6 to TRBJ2-1, with no clear D. The V gene lost 4 bases and the J gene lost 4 bases, with 8 bases spanning the gap. The length of the CDR3 is 13 residues. CDR1 is SGHVS, CDR2 FNYEAQ, per germline. The CDR3 DNA is TGTGCCAGCAGCTATATGTTTTACAATGAGCAGTTCTTC. Its protein is CASSYMFYNEQFF.